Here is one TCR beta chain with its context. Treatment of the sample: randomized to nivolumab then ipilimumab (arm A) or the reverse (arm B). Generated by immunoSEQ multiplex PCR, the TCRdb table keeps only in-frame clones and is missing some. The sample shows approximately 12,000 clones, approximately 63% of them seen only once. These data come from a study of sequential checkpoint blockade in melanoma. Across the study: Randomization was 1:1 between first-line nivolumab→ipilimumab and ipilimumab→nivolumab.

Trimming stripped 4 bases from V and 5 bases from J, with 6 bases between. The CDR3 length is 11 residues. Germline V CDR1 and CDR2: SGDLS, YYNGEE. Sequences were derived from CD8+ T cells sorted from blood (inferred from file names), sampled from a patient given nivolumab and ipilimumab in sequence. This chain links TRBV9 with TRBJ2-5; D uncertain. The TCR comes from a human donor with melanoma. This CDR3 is CASSFGETQYF. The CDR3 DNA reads TGTGCCAGCAGCTTCGGGGAGACCCAGTACTTC.